The entry below gives a single T cell receptor (beta chain) sequence along with its context. Its antigen target is currently unknown. Base qualities are not recorded, but no much larger clone differs from it by a single base. The data originate from a study of CD8+CD57+ T cells in acquired aplastic anemia (dated by TCRdb to the late 2010s). Concerning the study at large: On average, sorted CD4+ and CD8+ cells yielded around 3.5 ug of extracted DNA, with a range of roughly 0.18 to 30 ug.

TCR beta VDJ combination and CDR3 sequence profiling used genomic DNA as the template. An Illumina HiSeq 2000 was the platform used for TCR repertoire sequencing. In the paper's pipeline: Repertoires were assessed using TRBV/TRBJ rearrangement plots, CDR3 size and DJ length profiles, and Simpson's diversity index. The most abundant DNA sequence in the deep sequencing data was defined as the immunodominant clone. CDR3 amino acid sequences were screened for sharing across subjects and compared with published repertoires and the VDJdb database. TCRdb reran the public reads through fastp at Q25 and MiXCR, keeping productive beta chains. Identical CDR3 proteins give one entry, which carries the most common genes and DNA. The V and J calls reflect TCRdb's pipeline rather than the authors' work. The sample includes approximately 190,000 distinct CDR3 sequences, with 55% to 70% observed a single time. The ten largest make up roughly 50% of the sample.

The germline V gene (reference sequence) provides CDR1 DFQATT and CDR2 SNEGSKA. Ends trimmed: V by 8 bases, J by 2 bases; bases unmatched to a gene: 12. Including the terminal cysteine and phenylalanine, the CDR3 comprises 15 residues. Just the 45-base CDR3 DNA is kept, in frame starting at base 1. Overall study outcomes, separate from this receptor: No significant difference in CD8+ Simpson's diversity was found between patients and healthy controls (P=0.060). Roughly 30 CD8+ CDR3 sequences were shared between patients and controls but appeared highly expressed in patients and within their immunodominant clones.

The study deep-sequenced TCR repertoires of sorted CD4+ and CD8+ blood T cells from severe aplastic anemia patients and healthy subjects. Ficoll-Paque density gradient centrifugation was used to isolate peripheral blood mononuclear cells. Before DNA extraction, CD4+ and CD8+ T cells were sorted by FACS or by magnetic beads. The sequenced sample consisted of sorted CD4+, CD8+, or CD8+CD57+ T cells (not recorded which) from PBMCs. The sequence came from a human donor with severe aplastic anemia or a healthy control (not recorded which). The sequence joins TRBV20-1 to TRBJ2-5; 9 central bases correspond to TRBD1. The sequenced DNA: TGCAGTTACTCCGGGACAGGGAGGGGACAAGAGACCCAGTACTTC. Its protein reads: CSYSGTGRGQETQYF.